This TCR beta chain derives from a study of breast tumors, draining lymph nodes, adjacent tissues. This clonotype was counted only a few times. Its antigen is unknown. TCRdb called the multiplex PCR reads again in MiXCR, with one record for every CDR3 protein. Of about 230,000 distinct CDR3 sequences in the sample, approximately 29% were seen once. From germline, CDR1 is KGHSH and CDR2 LQKENI. V lost 2 bases, J lost 2 bases, and 5 bases stayed unmatched. The CDR3 is made up of 15 amino acids. Axillary draining lymph nodes of breast cancer patients supplied the node samples. Study outcomes and limitations: Compared with lymph nodes, tumors were less diverse; compared with nontumor tissue, more.

The chain recombines TRBV18 with TRBJ2-5, with 7 positions matching TRBD1. The sequence was collected from a female donor with breast cancer. Some clones in this sample may be carry-over from other donors' samples. The sample was axillary lymph node tissue. The DNA for the CDR3 is TGTGCCAGCTCACCAGTTAAGGACAGGCAAGAGACCCAGTACTTC. It is translated as CASSPVKDRQETQYF.